This T cell receptor (beta chain) was identified during a study of blood T cell repertoires in COVID-19. Study in general: Samples taken during acute and convalescent COVID-19 were collected in the United States, Italy and Spain.

In terms of age and location, participants ranged from about 18 to 95 years and lived in under 30 US areas. Symptom resolution, clearance, or two negative PCRs marked donors in Cohort 3 as recovered. The CDR3 runs to 15 residues. CDR1 and CDR2 (germline): LGHDT, YNNKEL (reference sequence). V lost 2 bases and J lost 8; bases outside the gene matches: 8. Produced via immunoSEQ multiplex PCR; TCRdb's table is partial and in-frame only. The data hold 500,000 or so clones, with 87% observed a single time. A few counts support this clone. The clonotype was recovered from a young woman who had recovered from COVID-19. The chain uses TRBV3-1 (or the pseudogene TRBV3-2) and TRBJ1-2; 10 nucleotides agree with TRBD1. The sample consisted of PBMCs or T cells enriched from blood (not recorded which). The CDR3: CASSQLRTGGWGYTF. CDR3 in DNA: TGTGCCAGCAGCCAACTCCGGACAGGGGGATGGGGCTACACCTTC.